This TCR beta chain was captured in a study of shared clonotypes between healthy human individuals (dated by TCRdb to about 2020). About the study as a whole: The cohort comprised a couple of women and a few men aged 18 to 49 years. Per donor, three plates each were used for CD4 naive and CD4 memory, two for CD8 naive, and one for CD8 memory. To estimate repertoire size and how much clonotypes are shared between individuals, the study performed deep sequencing of blood TCR repertoires from five healthy adults. Different laboratories and diverse techniques were used to prepare libraries and sequence TCR repertoires, to increase sequencing depth and limit assay-specific biases. Between about 0.8 and 9 billion PBMCs per donor were obtained by leukapheresis. What the work shows at the level of the full study, not this receptor alone: Compared with non-shared clonotypes, clonotypes shared by all four sorted-subset donors had higher generation probabilities. Naive subsets generally had larger estimated clonotype richness than memory subsets. The small number of donors limited the genetic and exposure-history diversity represented. Even with the large sequencing depth, rarefaction of the sorted-subset datasets indicated that sequencing was incomplete. Approximately 5% of naive CD4, 3.5% of naive CD8, roughly 2.4% of memory CD4, and more than 0.35% of memory CD8 clonotypes were shared across several donors. Sampling was restricted to blood, and TCR repertoires in tissues likely differ from the TCR repertoires found in blood. Based on pairwise subsampling, the degree of clonotype sharing among donors was expected to be affected by sequencing depth.

In the germline V gene (reference sequence), CDR1 corresponds to SGHNT and CDR2 to YYREEE. There are 16 amino acids in the CDR3, from cysteine to phenylalanine inclusive. Kept here is only the CDR3 DNA, which spans 48 bases and is read in frame from base 1. The junction shows trimming of 0 bases on V and 7 bases on J, and the gene matches do not reach 7 bases of it. Healthy HIV-negative adults with no recently reported acute infections or vaccinations were included as donors. All donors were Caucasian adults living in Nashville, Tennessee, USA. CD4+ T cells were enriched by magnetic negative selection; naive cells were then positively selected on CD45RA, and the negative fraction formed the memory subset. After blood collection by leukapheresis, PBMCs were isolated using Ficoll-Histopaque density gradient centrifugation and then cryopreserved in the vapor phase of liquid nitrogen. Analytical flow cytometry was used to check the purity and quantity of each magnetically sorted T cell population. Genomic DNA was isolated from each sorted fraction and quantified by UV absorbance on a Nanodrop 2000c.

Of note for this clone: Its specific antigen is unknown. Within one base of it there is no much larger clone, and no base qualities were kept.

TCR CDR3 regions were amplified from genomic DNA by multiplex PCR using the deep immunoSEQ assay. For each cell subset, the extracted genomic DNA was distributed evenly across all wells of several immunoSEQ 96-well plates, and each plate served as one replicate. Each replicate PCR for sorted subsets received around 200 ng genomic DNA, equal to roughly 30,000 T cell genomes. Purified libraries were measured with a Qubit 3.0 fluorometer, size-checked on a Bioanalyzer 2100, and measured again with the KAPA Library Quantification kit. A separate single-read 150-cycle Illumina NextSeq 550 flow cell was used to sequence each immunoSEQ 96-well plate. For the original study's pipeline: The immunoSEQ output contained only junctional sequences without quality scores, so filtering could not match that applied to full-length reads. Sequences were annotated with PyIR, a Python wrapper for IgBLAST v1.9, using IMGT germline references to assign V/J genes and CDR3. Any read was removed if the V/J assignment was weak (E-value above 1e-6), the CDR3 was missing, or the read contained stop codons, out-of-frame junctions, or ambiguous translated residues. V3J clonotypes were defined as sequences sharing the same inferred V gene, J gene, and CDR3 amino acid sequence. The percentage overlap between two repertoires was calculated by dividing the number of shared unique clonotypes by the size of the smaller repertoire. Three approaches were used to assess repertoire richness: RTK rarefaction, the Chao1 estimator, and Recon v2.1 estimates of unobserved clonotypes. OLGA was used to compute generation probabilities for all TCRbeta clonotypes that the gDNA method yielded from a handful of donors. Entries here come from immuneACCESS through TCRdb and include only in-frame sequences with V and J called. Some clones fail to appear in such tables; in the studies checked, an unresolved V gene covers under half of the shortfall, and the cause of the remainder is unknown. D and trimming were read from the DNA, whereas the V and J calls and clone size are those reported in that table. This sample lists some 980,000 clones; 60% to 85% were detected once. The top ten constitute approximately 1.5% of the sample.

The source of this sequence is a man between 18 and 29 years old in good health. Sequencing was done on a sample of memory CD4+ T cells sorted from blood. The cell subset or site label here, explained by the study, means: CD45RA-negative fraction. The V and J segments used are TRBV5-4 and TRBJ2-2; 9 junctional bases match TRBD2. The DNA sequence reads TGTGCCAGCAGCTTGGGGGTAGCGGGAGATAACGGGGAGCTGTTTTTT. It encodes CASSLGVAGDNGELFF.